The rows below give T cell receptor beta chains drawn from one sample of a study of T cell repertoires in ileal Crohn's disease. TCRdb's copy holds only in-frame clones and misses some; the assay was immunoSEQ multiplex PCR. The sample records tens of thousands of clones, approximately 88% being singletons. Sequenced material: ileal tissue. These TCRs come from an adult with Crohn's disease. The conserved cysteine and the conserved F or W are not part of the CDR3 here. Some rows have no size entry. The others give once, few or many, or a class for an expanded clone.

TRBV6-6	TRBJ1-1	.	ASSYEQGDTEAF
TRBV5-1	TRBJ1-1	.	ASSLGGRTAPNTEAF
TRBV25-1	TRBJ1-1	.	ASGNRRIYF
TRBV5-6	TRBJ1-1	.	ASSQGQGWITEAF
TRBV4-2	TRBJ2-5	.	ASSPSGGPEETQY
TRBV5-5	TRBJ2-7	.	ASTGGRLYEQY
TRBV7-6	TRBJ1-3	once	ASSLLSGAGNTIY
TRBV7-9	TRBJ1-1	.	ASSLGAEMNTEAF
TRBV11-3	TRBJ2-7	.	ASSSQGTAGEQY
TRBV6-6	TRBJ2-7	.	ASSGGSYEQY
TRBV4-3	TRBJ1-2	.	ASSQGSGLSWT
TRBV19	TRBJ1-2	.	ASVPRGNYGYT
TRBV6-1	TRBJ2-3	.	ASSTGTSYADTQY
TRBV5-1	TRBJ2-2	once	ASSLARFGELF
TRBV19	TRBJ1-6	once	ASSPEPWDRGQEGNNSPLH
TRBV19	TRBJ1-2	once	ASREPGQLPGYT
TRBV2	TRBJ1-6	.	ASRNRVENSPLH
TRBV2	TRBJ2-1	.	ASRLAGGPYNEQF
TRBV7-2	TRBJ2-6	.	ASSPLRGPGANVLT
TRBV6-1	TRBJ2-2	.	ASRGTVWNTGELF
TRBV18	TRBJ1-2	.	ASAQGDYGYT
TRBV13	TRBJ1-5	.	ASSGQGNQPQH
TRBV6-5	TRBJ1-5	.	ASSIQGQPQH
TRBV6-1	TRBJ2-2	.	ASRTGGTGELF
TRBV12-5	TRBJ2-3	.	ASDPGRGGTQY
TRBV5-1	TRBJ1-5	few	ASSLGGDSQPQH
TRBV11-3	TRBJ1-1	once	ASRQALEWY
TRBV28	TRBJ1-3	.	AMPHAGTEGNTIY
TRBV25-1	TRBJ2-3	.	ASSEPPSGGPGDTQY
TRBV19	TRBJ2-7	once	ASSIGPPYDEQY
TRBV2	TRBJ1-1	.	ASSWFGQQNTEAF
TRBV9	TRBJ2-2	.	ASSVRGGSTGELF
TRBV10-3	TRBJ2-2	.	AIRTGSSTGELF
TRBV19	TRBJ1-1	.	ASNHRGPNTEAF
TRBV28	TRBJ1-2	.	ASGTGELHNGYT
TRBV29-1	TRBJ2-2	.	SVDSVYSGTGELF
TRBV5-1	TRBJ1-1	.	ASRVQGDTEAF
TRBV7-6	TRBJ2-2	.	ASSPRDYRTGELF
TRBV2	TRBJ2-2	.	ASSATGGNTGELF
TRBV2	TRBJ1-5	.	ASLRTGEGQLTQH
TRBV9	TRBJ1-6	.	ASSAETGRQSPLH
TRBV18	TRBJ1-2	.	ASSPQGVGYT
TRBV2	TRBJ1-2	.	ASGQSNYGYT
TRBV27	TRBJ1-1	.	ASRLAGVPEAF
TRBV27	TRBJ2-4	.	ASSFSAGAKNIQY
TRBV30	TRBJ1-2	.	AWKLGQQLYGYT
TRBV5-4	TRBJ1-6	few	ATTAVRGDRVSPLH
TRBV5-8	TRBJ1-1	.	ASTFGLESTEAF
TRBV6-5	TRBJ2-1	.	ASSPGQGYNEQF
TRBV19	TRBJ2-5	.	ASSIRSTGTGETQY
TRBV28	TRBJ1-1	.	ASSSPGTEAF
TRBV11-2	TRBJ2-3	.	ASSLAFADTQY
TRBV28	TRBJ1-6	.	ASSFVSGNSPLH
TRBV5-1	TRBJ2-5	.	ASNAGPTEETQY
TRBV4-2	TRBJ2-1	.	ASSQQAGRYNEQF
TRBV6-6	TRBJ1-1	.	ASRFPQGPNTEAF
TRBV5-1	TRBJ2-2	.	ASSLGYRGNTGELF
TRBV5-1	TRBJ1-2	.	ASSPGGKPRPYGYT
TRBV5-1	TRBJ2-5	.	ASSGTGAVETQY
TRBV11-2	TRBJ1-3	once	ASSLADRVYSGNTIY